These T cell receptor beta chains were read from a single sample in a study of blood T cell repertoires in COVID-19. The repertoire was sequenced with immunoSEQ multiplex PCR; TCRdb's copy has only in-frame clones and lacks some. The table has some 180,000 clones, more than 70% seen once. The specimen was peripheral blood. These receptors originate from a man in his fifties or sixties who had recovered from COVID-19. Each CDR3 is given with its conserved first and last residue. The D gene is left open where the match is weak. Clone size is shown for a subset of rows, as once, few, many or a class of expanded clone.

TRBD2,TRBJ2-1,.,TRBV29-1,TGCAGCGGGGGACTAGCGGGAACCTACAATGAGCAGTTCTTC,CSGGLAGTYNEQFF
.,TRBJ1-6,.,TRBV6-2/TRBV6-3,TGTGCCAGCAGTTTACGACAGAGTGGGGCTAATAATTCACCCCTCCACTTT,CASSLRQSGANNSPLHF
TRBD2,TRBJ2-3,once,TRBV5-5,TGTGCCAGCAAAGCGGGGGGCCGTAGCACAGATACGCAGTATTTT,CASKAGGRSTDTQYF
.,TRBJ2-3,.,TRBV5-4,TGTGCCAGCAGCTTCGGGACAACTAGCACAGATACGCAGTATTTT,CASSFGTTSTDTQYF
.,TRBJ2-2,.,TRBV7-9,TGTGCCAGCAGCCCCCCTTCCGGCGGGGAGCTGTTTTTT,CASSPPSGGELFF
.,TRBJ1-1,.,TRBV28,TGTGCCAGCAGTTCCTGGCCTGACACTGAAGCTTTCTTT,CASSSWPDTEAFF
TRBD1,TRBJ2-3,.,TRBV7-8,TGTGCCAGCGGGAAGGGGACAGGGGGCACAGATACGCAGTATTTT,CASGKGTGGTDTQYF
.,TRBJ1-5,once,TRBV28,TGTGCCAGCAGAGTCGCAGGGGTGGCTGGGCGGCCCCAGCATTTT,CASRVAGVAGRPQHF
.,TRBJ2-7,.,TRBV19,TGTGCCAGTAGTATAGCTGAGACTAGTGTAAGCGAGCAGTACTTC,CASSIAETSVSEQYF
.,TRBJ2-1,.,TRBV6-6,TGTGCCACCTTCCAGGGTTACAATGAGCAGTTCTTC,CATFQGYNEQFF
.,TRBJ2-2,.,TRBV7-9,TGTGCCAGCAGCCCGCGGAGCGCGAACACCGGGGAGCTGTTTTTT,CASSPRSANTGELFF
.,TRBJ1-2,.,TRBV29-1,TGCAGCGTTACCAGGGTTTTAAACTATGGCTACACCTTC,CSVTRVLNYGYTF
TRBD1,TRBJ1-6,.,TRBV28,TGTGCCAGCAGTTTATCCCTTGGTTACCGGGACAGAGTTCAGAGCTCCTATAATTCACCCCTCCACTTT,CASSLSLGYRDRVQSSYNSPLHF
TRBD1,TRBJ1-2,.,TRBV6-5,TGTGCCAGCAGGGTTGGGACAGGGTATGGCTACACCTTC,CASRVGTGYGYTF
.,TRBJ1-1,.,TRBV7-2,TGTGCCAGCAGCTTCGTCAGGGCGAACGCTGAAGCTTTCTTT,CASSFVRANAEAFF
.,TRBJ2-2,.,TRBV6-2/TRBV6-3,TGTGCCAGCAGTTGGGACTCTGAGCTGTTTTTT,CASSWDSELFF
.,TRBJ2-7,.,TRBV28,TGTGCCAGCAGCCGCACAGGGTACGAGCAGTACTTC,CASSRTGYEQYF
TRBD2,TRBJ2-1,.,TRBV24-1,TGTGCCACCAGTGCTTCTAGCGGGAGTCGAGAGCAGTTCTTC,CATSASSGSREQFF
TRBD1,TRBJ2-7,.,TRBV28,TGTGCCAGCAGGGTACGCCGGGGACAGGGCCACGAGCAGTACTTC,CASRVRRGQGHEQYF
.,TRBJ2-1,.,TRBV7-9,TGTGCCAGCAGCTTACAGCGGGCCCAGTACAATGAGCAGTTCTTC,CASSLQRAQYNEQFF
.,TRBJ2-2,once,TRBV5-1,TGCGCCAGCAGCTTAGGACTGAGAAACACCGGGGAGCTGTTTTTT,CASSLGLRNTGELFF
.,TRBJ1-1,few,TRBV28,TGTGCCAGCAGACAGGGTCCAAAGTCTGAAGCTTTCTTT,CASRQGPKSEAFF
.,TRBJ1-6,.,TRBV6-5,TGTGCCAGCACCTCTGGGGCAGCAGATAATTCACCCCTCCACTTT,CASTSGAADNSPLHF
.,TRBJ2-7,.,TRBV29-1,TGCAGCGTAGACACTGACAGCTCCTACGAGCAGTACTTC,CSVDTDSSYEQYF
TRBD1,TRBJ2-7,.,TRBV5-1,TGCGCCAGCAGCTACCGACAGGGCTCCTACGAGCAGTACTTC,CASSYRQGSYEQYF
.,TRBJ2-7,.,TRBV6-2/TRBV6-3,TGTGCCAGCACCCCTAGACTCGCCTACGAGCAGTACTTC,CASTPRLAYEQYF
.,TRBJ1-2,.,TRBV7-2,TGTGCCAGCAGCCACGATCCGGGCCAAGGGGATGGCTACACCTTC,CASSHDPGQGDGYTF
.,TRBJ2-1,.,TRBV7-6,TGTGCCAGCAGCTTAGTCCGTAATGAGCAGTTCTTC,CASSLVRNEQFF
TRBD1,TRBJ2-7,.,TRBV3-1/TRBV3-2,TGTGCCAGCAGCCGATGGGACAGGGTCTACGAGCAGTACTTC,CASSRWDRVYEQYF
.,TRBJ1-3,few,TRBV5-1,TGCGCCAGCAGTACAGGAGCGGGAAACACCATATATTTT,CASSTGAGNTIYF
TRBD2,TRBJ2-2,.,TRBV2,TGTGCCAGCAGTGAAGGGGCGGGAGCGAACACCGGGGAGCTGTTTTTT,CASSEGAGANTGELFF
TRBD2,TRBJ2-1,.,TRBV7-8,TGTGCCAGCAGCTTAGCGTTGTTAGCGGGGTCCAATGAGCAGTTCTTC,CASSLALLAGSNEQFF
TRBD1,TRBJ1-6,.,TRBV6-6,TGTGCCAGCAGTCACGGGACAGGGGGTTATTCATTCTATAATTCACCCCTCCACTTT,CASSHGTGGYSFYNSPLHF
.,TRBJ1-1,.,TRBV30,TGTGCCTGGAGTGAGGGAGGGAACACTGAAGCTTTCTTT,CAWSEGGNTEAFF
.,TRBJ2-1,.,TRBV29-1,TGCAGCGTTGCAGGGTTAAAGTACAATGAGCAGTTCTTC,CSVAGLKYNEQFF
.,TRBJ1-2,.,TRBV7-3,TGTGCCAGCAGCTTAAAGGAGGGGTACTATGGCTACACCTTC,CASSLKEGYYGYTF
.,TRBJ2-5,.,TRBV6-2/TRBV6-3,TGTGCCAGCAGTTGGACCGGACAGCAAGAGACCCAGTACTTC,CASSWTGQQETQYF
.,TRBJ1-6,.,TRBV11-2,TGTGCCAGCAGCTTGTCTCGGGGTAATTCACCCCTCCACTTT,CASSLSRGNSPLHF
TRBD1,TRBJ1-6,.,TRBV7-2,TGTGCCAGCAGCTCAGGACAGGTTAATAATTCACCCCTCCACTTT,CASSSGQVNNSPLHF
.,TRBJ1-2,.,TRBV5-1,TGCGCCAGCTCCCTTGGGGCCCCCGAGGGCTACACCTTC,CASSLGAPEGYTF
TRBD1,TRBJ2-1,.,TRBV5-5,TGTGCCAGCAGCTTGTCCCCCCGGGACAGGGTCGATGAGCAGTTCTTC,CASSLSPRDRVDEQFF
TRBD2,TRBJ2-1,.,TRBV4-3,TGCGCCAGCAGCCAAGCGCAGCGGGGGGTAGGTGAGCAGTTCTTC,CASSQAQRGVGEQFF
.,TRBJ2-5,.,TRBV18,TGTGCCAGCTCACCACCCTCGACCCGGGGAGAGACCCAGTACTTC,CASSPPSTRGETQYF
.,TRBJ2-3,.,TRBV5-1,TGCGCCAGCAGCTCCGCGCGGGTCACAGATACGCAGTATTTT,CASSSARVTDTQYF
TRBD1,TRBJ1-5,.,TRBV10-3,TGTGCCATCAGTGAACGAGGACAGGGGGCGAGCAATCAGCCCCAGCATTTT,CAISERGQGASNQPQHF
.,TRBJ2-3,.,TRBV6-4,TGTGCCAGCAGTGACGAGAGAGGGGATACGCAGTATTTT,CASSDERGDTQYF
.,TRBJ2-7,.,TRBV29-1,TGCAGGAAAAAGCAGGGGACCTTAGGCGAGCAGTACTTC,CRKKQGTLGEQYF
.,TRBJ1-1,.,TRBV5-4,TGTGCCAGCAGCTTGCCCGGGTACACTGAAGCTTTCTTT,CASSLPGYTEAFF
TRBD2,TRBJ2-1,.,TRBV7-9,TGTGCCAGCGCCCCATCCGGGAGGAGAGACAATGAGCAGTTCTTC,CASAPSGRRDNEQFF
.,TRBJ1-5,.,TRBV2,TGTGCCAGCAAACTCATTCTCAATCAGCCCCAGCATTTT,CASKLILNQPQHF
TRBD2,TRBJ2-2,few,TRBV5-1,TGCGCCAGCAGCTTGACTAGCGGGAACACCGGGGAGCTGTTTTTT,CASSLTSGNTGELFF
TRBD2,TRBJ2-3,.,TRBV7-2,TGTGCCAGCAGCTCCGGACTAGCGGGAGTTGCAGATACGCAGTATTTT,CASSSGLAGVADTQYF
TRBD2,TRBJ2-7,.,TRBV2,TGTGCCAGCGAGATCAGAGCGGGAGGTTCCGAGCAGTACTTC,CASEIRAGGSEQYF
.,TRBJ1-1,.,TRBV5-1,TGCGCCAGCAGCTCGGGACTCCTGAACACTGAAGCTTTCTTT,CASSSGLLNTEAFF
TRBD1,TRBJ1-1,.,TRBV3-1/TRBV3-2,TGTGCCAGCAGCCAAGACACAGGGGGGTACACTGAAGCTTTCTTT,CASSQDTGGYTEAFF